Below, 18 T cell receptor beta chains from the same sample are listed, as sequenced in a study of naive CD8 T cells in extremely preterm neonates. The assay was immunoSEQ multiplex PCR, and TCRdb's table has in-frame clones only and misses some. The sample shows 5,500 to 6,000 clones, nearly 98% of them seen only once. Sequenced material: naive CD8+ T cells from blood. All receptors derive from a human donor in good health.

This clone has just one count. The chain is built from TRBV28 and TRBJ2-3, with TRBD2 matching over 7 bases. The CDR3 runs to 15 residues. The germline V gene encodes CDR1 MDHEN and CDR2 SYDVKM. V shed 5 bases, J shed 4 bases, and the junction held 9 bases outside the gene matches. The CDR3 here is CASSGSVGLPDTQYF. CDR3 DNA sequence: TGTGCCAGCAGTGGGTCCGTGGGACTACCAGATACGCAGTATTTT.

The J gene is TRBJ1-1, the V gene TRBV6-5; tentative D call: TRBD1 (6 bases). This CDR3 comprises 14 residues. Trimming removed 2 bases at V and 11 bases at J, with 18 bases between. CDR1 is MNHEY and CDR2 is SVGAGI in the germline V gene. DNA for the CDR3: TGTGCCAGCAGTTACCTTGGACAGACTGAGGGGGCTTTCTTT. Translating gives CASSYLGQTEGAFF.

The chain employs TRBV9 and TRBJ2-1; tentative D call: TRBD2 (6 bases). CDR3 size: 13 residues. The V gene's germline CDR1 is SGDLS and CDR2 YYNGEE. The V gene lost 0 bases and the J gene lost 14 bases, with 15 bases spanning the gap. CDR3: CASSVGVGGSEFF. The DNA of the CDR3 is TGTGCCAGCAGCGTAGGGGTGGGGGGATCGGAGTTCTTC. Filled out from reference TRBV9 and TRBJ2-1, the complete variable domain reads DSGVTQTPKHLITATGQRVTLRCSPRSGDLSVYWYQQSLDQGLQFLIQYYNGEERAKGNILERFSAQQFPDLHSELNLSSLELGDSALYFCASSVGVGGSEFFGPGTRLTVL.

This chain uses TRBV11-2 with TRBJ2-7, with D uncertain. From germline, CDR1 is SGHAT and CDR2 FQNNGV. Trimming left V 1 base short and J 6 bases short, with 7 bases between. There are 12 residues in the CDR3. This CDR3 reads CASSLVRSEQYF. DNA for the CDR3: TGTGCCAGCAGCTTAGTCAGAAGCGAGCAGTACTTC.

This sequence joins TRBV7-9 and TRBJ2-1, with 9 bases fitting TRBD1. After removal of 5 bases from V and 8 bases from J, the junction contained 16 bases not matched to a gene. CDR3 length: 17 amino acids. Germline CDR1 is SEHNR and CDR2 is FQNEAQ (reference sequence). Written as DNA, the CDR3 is TGTGCCAGCAGCAGAGCGATACAGGGGGCTCGAATGGATGAGCAGTTCTTC. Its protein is CASSRAIQGARMDEQFF.

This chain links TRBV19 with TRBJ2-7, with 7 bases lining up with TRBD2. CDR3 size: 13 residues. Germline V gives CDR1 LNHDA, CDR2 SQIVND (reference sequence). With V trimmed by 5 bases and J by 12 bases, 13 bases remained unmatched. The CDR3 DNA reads TGTGCCAGTAGTTCACAAGGCCCGGGGGGTTTGTACTTC. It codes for CASSSQGPGGLYF.

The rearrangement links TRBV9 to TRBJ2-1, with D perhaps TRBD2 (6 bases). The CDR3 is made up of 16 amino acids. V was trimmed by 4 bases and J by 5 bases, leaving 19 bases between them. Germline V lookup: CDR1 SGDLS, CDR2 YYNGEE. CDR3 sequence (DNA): TGTGCCAGCAGCCCACGTCCGGGACTGATAAACAATGAGCAGTTCTTC. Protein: CASSPRPGLINNEQFF.

CDR3 in amino acids: CASSPLSATNEKLFF. CDR3 nucleotides: TGTGCCAGCAGCCCCCTGTCGGCAACTAATGAAAAACTGTTTTTT. J is TRBJ1-4 and V is TRBV5-5, with D hard to call. Trimming removed 4 bases from V and 0 bases from J, with 10 bases in between. This CDR3 has 15 amino acids. Looked up from germline, CDR1 is SGHKS and CDR2 is YYEKEE (reference sequence).

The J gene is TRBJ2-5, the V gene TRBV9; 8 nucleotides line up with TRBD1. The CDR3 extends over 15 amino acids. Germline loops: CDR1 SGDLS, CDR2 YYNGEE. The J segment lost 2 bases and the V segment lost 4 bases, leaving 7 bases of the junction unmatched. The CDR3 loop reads CASSLTGTGQETQYF. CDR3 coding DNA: TGTGCCAGCAGCCTAACCGGGACAGGACAAGAGACCCAGTACTTC.

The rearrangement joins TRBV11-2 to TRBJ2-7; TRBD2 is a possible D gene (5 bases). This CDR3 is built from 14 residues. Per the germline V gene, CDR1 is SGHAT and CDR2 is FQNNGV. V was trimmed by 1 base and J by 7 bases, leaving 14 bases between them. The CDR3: CASSLVTLTGEQYF. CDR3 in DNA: TGTGCCAGCAGCTTAGTGACTCTTACGGGAGAGCAGTACTTC.

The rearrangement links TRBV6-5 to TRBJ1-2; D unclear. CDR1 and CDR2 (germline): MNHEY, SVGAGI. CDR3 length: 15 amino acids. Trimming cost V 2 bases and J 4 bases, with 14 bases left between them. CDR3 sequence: CASSYGPHSTYGYTF. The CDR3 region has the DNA TGTGCCAGCAGTTACGGGCCTCACTCTACCTATGGCTACACCTTC.

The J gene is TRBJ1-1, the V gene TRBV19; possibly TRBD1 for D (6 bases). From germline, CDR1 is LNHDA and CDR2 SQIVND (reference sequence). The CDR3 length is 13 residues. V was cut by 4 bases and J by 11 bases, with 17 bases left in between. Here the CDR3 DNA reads TGTGCCAGTAGTAAGGGGGATGGCACCAGGGCTTTCTTT. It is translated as CASSKGDGTRAFF.

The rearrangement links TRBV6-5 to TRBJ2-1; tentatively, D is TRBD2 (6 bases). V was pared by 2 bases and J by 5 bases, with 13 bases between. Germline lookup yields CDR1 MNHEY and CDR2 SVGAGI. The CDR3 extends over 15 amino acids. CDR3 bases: TGTGCCAGCAGTTACGGGGGGTTGGTCCACAATGAGCAGTTCTTC. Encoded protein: CASSYGGLVHNEQFF.

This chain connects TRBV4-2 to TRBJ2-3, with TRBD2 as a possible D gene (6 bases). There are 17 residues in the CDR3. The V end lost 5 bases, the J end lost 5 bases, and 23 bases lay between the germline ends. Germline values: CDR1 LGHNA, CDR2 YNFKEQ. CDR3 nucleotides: TGTGCCAGCAGCGCCGCCACCGGGACTCCACGTGGAGATACGCAGTATTTT. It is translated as CASSAATGTPRGDTQYF.

Here the CDR3 DNA reads TGTGCCAGCAGCTTGTCGGGGGGAGACACGCAGTATTTT. Its protein is CASSLSGGDTQYF. The chain couples TRBV5-4 to TRBJ2-3; 7 nucleotides align to TRBD2. This CDR3 is 13 amino acids long. V shed 1 base, J shed 9 bases, and the junction held 5 bases outside the gene matches. CDR1 is SGHNT and CDR2 is YYREEE in the germline V gene (reference sequence).

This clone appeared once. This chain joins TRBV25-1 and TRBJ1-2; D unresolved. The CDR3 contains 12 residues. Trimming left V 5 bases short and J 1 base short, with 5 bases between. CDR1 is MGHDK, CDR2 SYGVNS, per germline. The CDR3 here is CASSSSNYGYTF. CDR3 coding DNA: TGTGCCAGCAGTTCCAGTAACTATGGCTACACCTTC.

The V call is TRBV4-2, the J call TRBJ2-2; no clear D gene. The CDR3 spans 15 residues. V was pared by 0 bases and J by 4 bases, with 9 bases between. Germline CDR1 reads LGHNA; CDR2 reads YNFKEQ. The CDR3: CASSQDFGRTGELFF. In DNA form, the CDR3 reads TGTGCCAGCAGCCAAGATTTTGGGCGCACCGGGGAGCTGTTTTTT.

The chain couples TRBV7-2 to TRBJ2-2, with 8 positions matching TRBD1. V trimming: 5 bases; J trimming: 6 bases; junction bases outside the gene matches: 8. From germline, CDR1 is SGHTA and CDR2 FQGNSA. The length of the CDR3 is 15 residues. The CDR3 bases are TGTGCCAGCAGCCGCGGACAGGGATTGGCCGGGGAGCTGTTTTTT. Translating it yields CASSRGQGLAGELFF.